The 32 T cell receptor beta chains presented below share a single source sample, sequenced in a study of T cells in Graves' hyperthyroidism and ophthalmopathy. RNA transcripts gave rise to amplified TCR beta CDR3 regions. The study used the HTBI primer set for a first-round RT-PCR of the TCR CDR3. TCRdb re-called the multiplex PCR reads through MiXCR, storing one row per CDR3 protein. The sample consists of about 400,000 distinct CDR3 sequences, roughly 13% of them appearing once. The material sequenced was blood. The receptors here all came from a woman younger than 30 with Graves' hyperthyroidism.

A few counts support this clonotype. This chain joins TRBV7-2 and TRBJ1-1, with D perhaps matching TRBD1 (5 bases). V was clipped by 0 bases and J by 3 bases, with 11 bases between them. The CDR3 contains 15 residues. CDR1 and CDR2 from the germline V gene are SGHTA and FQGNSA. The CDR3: CASSLASGGYTEAFF. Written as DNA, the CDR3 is TGTGCCAGCAGCTTAGCGTCGGGGGGATACACTGAAGCTTTCTTT.

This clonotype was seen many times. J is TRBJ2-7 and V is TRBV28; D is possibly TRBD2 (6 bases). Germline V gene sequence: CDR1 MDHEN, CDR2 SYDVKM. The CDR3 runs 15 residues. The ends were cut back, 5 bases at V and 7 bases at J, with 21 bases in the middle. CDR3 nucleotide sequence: TGTGCCAGCAGTGCCGCCGGAGGGCATTACGGTGAGCAGTACTTC. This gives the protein CASSAAGGHYGEQYF.

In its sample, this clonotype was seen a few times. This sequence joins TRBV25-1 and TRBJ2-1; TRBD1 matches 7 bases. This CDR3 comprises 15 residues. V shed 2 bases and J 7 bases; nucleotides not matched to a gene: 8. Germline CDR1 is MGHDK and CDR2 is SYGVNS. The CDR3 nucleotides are TGTGCCAGCAGTGAAGAAAGGGGGCAAGTAAATGAGCAGTTCTTC. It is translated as CASSEERGQVNEQFF.

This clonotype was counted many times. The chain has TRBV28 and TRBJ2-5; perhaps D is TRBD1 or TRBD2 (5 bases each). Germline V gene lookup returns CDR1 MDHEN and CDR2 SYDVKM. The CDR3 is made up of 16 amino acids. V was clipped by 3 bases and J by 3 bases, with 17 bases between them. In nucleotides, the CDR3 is TGTGCCAGCAGTTTCGGGGTACGCCAGGGAAAAGAGACCCAGTACTTC. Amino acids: CASSFGVRQGKETQYF.

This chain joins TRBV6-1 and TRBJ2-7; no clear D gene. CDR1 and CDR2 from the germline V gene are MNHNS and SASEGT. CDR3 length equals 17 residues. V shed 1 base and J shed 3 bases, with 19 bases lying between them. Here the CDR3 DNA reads TGTGCCAGCAGTGAAGATGGTGGAGCAGTTACCTTCTACGAGCAGTACTTC. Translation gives CASSEDGGAVTFYEQYF.

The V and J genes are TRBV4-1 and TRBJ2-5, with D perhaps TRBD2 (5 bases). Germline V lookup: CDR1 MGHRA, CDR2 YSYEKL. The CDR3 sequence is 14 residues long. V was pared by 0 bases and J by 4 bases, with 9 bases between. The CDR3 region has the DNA TGCGCCAGCAGCCAAGATTTTGCGGGAGAGACCCAGTACTTC. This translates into CASSQDFAGETQYF.

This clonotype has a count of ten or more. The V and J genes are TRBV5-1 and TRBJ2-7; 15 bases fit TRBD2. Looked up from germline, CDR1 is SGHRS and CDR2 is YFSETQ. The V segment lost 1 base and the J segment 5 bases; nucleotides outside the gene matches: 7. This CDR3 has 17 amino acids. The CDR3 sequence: CASSLLGTSGGRDEQYF. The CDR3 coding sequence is TGCGCCAGCAGCTTGCTTGGGACTAGCGGGGGGCGTGACGAGCAGTACTTC.

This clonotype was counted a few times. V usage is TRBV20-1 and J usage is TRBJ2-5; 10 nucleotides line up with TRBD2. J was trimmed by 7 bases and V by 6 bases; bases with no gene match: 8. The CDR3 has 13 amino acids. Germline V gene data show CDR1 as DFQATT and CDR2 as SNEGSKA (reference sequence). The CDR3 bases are TGCAGTGCCATAGCGGGAGGATCACGGACCCAGTACTTC. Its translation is CSAIAGGSRTQYF.

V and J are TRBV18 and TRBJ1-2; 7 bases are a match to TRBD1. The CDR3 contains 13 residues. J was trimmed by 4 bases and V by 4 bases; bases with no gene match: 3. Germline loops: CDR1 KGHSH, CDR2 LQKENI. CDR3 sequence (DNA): TGTGCCAGCTCACGGGGGACAGTCTATGGCTACACCTTC. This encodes CASSRGTVYGYTF.

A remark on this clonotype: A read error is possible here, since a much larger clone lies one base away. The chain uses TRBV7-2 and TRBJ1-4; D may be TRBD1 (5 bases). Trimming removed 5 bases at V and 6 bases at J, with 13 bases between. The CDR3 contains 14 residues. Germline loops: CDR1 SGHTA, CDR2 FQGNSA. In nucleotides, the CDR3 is TGTGCCAGCAGCCTCGGACGGGGGTATGAAAAACTGTTTTTT. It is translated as CASSLGRGYEKLFF.

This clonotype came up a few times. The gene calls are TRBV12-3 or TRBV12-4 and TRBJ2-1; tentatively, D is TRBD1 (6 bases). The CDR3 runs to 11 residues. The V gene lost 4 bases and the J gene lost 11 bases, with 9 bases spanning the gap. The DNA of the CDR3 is TGTGCCAGCAGTTCCGGGACAAAGCAGTTCTTC. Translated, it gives CASSSGTKQFF.

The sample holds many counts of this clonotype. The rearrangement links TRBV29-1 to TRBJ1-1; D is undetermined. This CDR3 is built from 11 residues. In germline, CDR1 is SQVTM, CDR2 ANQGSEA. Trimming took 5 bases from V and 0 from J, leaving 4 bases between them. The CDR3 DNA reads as TGCAGCGTTCCGATGAACACTGAAGCTTTCTTT. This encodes CSVPMNTEAFF.

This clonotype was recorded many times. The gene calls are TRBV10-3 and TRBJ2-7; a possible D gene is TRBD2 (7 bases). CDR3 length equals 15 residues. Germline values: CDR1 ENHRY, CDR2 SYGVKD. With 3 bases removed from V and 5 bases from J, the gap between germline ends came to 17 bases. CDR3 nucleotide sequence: TGTGCCATCAGTGAAACGGCGGGGGCCAAGAACGAGCAGTACTTC. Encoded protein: CAISETAGAKNEQYF.

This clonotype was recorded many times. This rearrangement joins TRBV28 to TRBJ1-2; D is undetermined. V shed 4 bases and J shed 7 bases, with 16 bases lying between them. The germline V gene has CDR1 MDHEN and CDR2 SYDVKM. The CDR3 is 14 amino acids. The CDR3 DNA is TGTGCCAGCAGTTCAGGTCAAAGGTTGGGTGGCTACACCTTC. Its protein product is CASSSGQRLGGYTF.

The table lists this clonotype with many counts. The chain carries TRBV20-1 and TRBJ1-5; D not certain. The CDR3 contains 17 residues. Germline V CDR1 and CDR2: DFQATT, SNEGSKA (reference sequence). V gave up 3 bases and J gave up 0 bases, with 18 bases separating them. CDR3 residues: CSASRWQVPNSNQPQHF. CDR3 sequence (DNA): TGCAGTGCTAGTAGGTGGCAGGTCCCGAATAGCAATCAGCCCCAGCATTTT.

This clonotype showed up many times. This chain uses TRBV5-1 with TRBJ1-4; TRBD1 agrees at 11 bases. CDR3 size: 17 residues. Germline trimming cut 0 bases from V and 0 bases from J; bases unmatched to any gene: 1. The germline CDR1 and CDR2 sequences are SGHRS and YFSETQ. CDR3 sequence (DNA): TGCGCCAGCAGCTTGGGGACAGGGGGCTCAACTAATGAAAAACTGTTTTTT. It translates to CASSLGTGGSTNEKLFF.

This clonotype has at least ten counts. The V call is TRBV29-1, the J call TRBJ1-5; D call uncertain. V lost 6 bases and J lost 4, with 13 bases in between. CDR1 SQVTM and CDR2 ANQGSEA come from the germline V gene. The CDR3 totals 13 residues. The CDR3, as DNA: TGCAGCGTCGCCGACACCTTTAATCAGCCCCAGCATTTT. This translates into CSVADTFNQPQHF.

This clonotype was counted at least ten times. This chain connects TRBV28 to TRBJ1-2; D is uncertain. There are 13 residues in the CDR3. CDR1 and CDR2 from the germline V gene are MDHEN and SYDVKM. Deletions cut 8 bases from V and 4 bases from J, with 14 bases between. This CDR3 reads CASAEGFSYGYTF. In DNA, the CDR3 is TGTGCCAGCGCAGAGGGTTTTAGCTATGGCTACACCTTC.

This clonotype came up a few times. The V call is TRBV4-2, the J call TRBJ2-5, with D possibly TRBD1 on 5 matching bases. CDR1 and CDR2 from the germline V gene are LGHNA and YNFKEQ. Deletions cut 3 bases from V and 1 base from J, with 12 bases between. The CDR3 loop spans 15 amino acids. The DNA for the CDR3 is TGTGCCAGCAGCCAGGCAGGGCAGGGCCAAGAGACCCAGTACTTC. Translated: CASSQAGQGQETQYF.

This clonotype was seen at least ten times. The CDR3 sequence: CASFTPQGTAPYEQYF. DNA for the CDR3: TGCGCCAGCTTTACACCGCAGGGGACCGCTCCCTACGAGCAGTACTTC. The chain employs TRBV5-1 and TRBJ2-7; a possible D gene is TRBD1 (6 bases). The CDR3 totals 16 residues. Deletions cut 7 bases from V and 2 bases from J, with 22 bases between. Looked up from germline, CDR1 is SGHRS and CDR2 is YFSETQ.

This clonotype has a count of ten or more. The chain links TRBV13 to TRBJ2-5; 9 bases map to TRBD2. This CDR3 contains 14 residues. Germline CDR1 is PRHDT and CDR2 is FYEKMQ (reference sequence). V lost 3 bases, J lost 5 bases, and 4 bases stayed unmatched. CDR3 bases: TGTGCCAGCAGCTTGACTAGCGGTGTGGAGACCCAGTACTTC. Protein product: CASSLTSGVETQYF.

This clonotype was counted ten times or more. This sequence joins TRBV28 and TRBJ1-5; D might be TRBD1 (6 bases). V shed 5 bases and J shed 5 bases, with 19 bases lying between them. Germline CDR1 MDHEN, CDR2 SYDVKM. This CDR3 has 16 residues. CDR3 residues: CASSPARGARDQPQHF. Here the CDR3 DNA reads TGTGCCAGCAGTCCAGCCCGGGGGGCTAGAGATCAGCCCCAGCATTTT.

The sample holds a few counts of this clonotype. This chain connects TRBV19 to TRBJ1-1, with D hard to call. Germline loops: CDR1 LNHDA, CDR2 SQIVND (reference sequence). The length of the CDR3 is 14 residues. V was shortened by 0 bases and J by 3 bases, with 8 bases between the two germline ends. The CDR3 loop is CASSIEMLDTEAFF. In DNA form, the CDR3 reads TGTGCCAGTAGTATAGAAATGTTGGACACTGAAGCTTTCTTT.

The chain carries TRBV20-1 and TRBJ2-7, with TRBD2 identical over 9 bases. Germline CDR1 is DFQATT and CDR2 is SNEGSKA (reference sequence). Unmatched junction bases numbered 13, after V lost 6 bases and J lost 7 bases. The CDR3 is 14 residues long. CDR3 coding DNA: TGCAGTGCCAGGGAAGCGGGGGGACTACGTGAGCAGTACTTC. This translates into CSAREAGGLREQYF.

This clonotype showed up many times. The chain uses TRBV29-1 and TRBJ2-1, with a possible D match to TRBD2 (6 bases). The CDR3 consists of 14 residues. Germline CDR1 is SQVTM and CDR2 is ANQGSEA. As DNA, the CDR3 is TGCACGGACACACGGGGCCGGGGGTACAATGAGCAGTTCTTC. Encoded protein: CTDTRGRGYNEQFF.

CDR3 sequence (DNA): TGTGCCAGTAGTATGTGGACAGGAAGCACTGAAGCTTTCTTT. Its translation: CASSMWTGSTEAFF. This chain connects TRBV19 to TRBJ1-1; 7 bases map to TRBD1. CDR1 is LNHDA, CDR2 SQIVND, per germline (reference sequence). This CDR3 contains 14 residues. Trimming cost V 3 bases and J 4 bases; bases outside gene matches: 5.

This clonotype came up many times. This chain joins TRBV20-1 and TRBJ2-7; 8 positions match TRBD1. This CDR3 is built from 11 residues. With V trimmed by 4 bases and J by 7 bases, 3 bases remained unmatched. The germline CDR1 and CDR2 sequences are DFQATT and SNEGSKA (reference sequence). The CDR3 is CSAIGDREQYF. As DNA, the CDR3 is TGCAGTGCTATCGGGGACAGGGAGCAGTACTTC.

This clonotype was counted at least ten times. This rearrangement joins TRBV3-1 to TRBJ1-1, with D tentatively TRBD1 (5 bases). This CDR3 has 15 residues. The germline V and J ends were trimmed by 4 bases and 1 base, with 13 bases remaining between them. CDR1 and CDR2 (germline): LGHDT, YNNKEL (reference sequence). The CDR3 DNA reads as TGTGCCAGCAGCCTTATGGGGGACCCGAACACTGAAGCTTTCTTT. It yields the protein CASSLMGDPNTEAFF.

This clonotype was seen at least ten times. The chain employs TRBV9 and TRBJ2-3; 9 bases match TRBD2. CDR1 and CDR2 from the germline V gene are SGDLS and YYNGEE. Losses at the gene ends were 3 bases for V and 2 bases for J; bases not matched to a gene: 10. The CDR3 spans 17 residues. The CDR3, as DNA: TGTGCCAGCAGCGAGCTCGACACTAGCGGGTCCACAGATACGCAGTATTTT. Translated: CASSELDTSGSTDTQYF.

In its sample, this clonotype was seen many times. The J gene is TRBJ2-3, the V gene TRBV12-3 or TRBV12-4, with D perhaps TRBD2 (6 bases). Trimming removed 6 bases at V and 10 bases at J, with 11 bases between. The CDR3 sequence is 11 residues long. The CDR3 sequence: CASSTSTSQYF. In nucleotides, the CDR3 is TGTGCCAGCAGCACTAGCACCTCGCAGTATTTT.

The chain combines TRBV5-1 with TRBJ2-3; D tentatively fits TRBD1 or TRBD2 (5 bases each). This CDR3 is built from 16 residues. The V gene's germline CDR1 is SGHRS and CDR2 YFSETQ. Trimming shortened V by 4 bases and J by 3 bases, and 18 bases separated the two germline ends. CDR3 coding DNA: TGCGCCAGCAGCCTCGAGACAGCGAGAGGGACAGATACGCAGTATTTT. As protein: CASSLETARGTDTQYF.

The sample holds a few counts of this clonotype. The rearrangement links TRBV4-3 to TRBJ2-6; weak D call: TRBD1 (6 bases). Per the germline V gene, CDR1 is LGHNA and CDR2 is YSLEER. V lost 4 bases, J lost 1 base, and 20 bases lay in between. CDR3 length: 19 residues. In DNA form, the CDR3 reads TGCGCCAGCAGCCGATCTAGGTACAGGGCTGCTTCTGGGGCCAACGTCCTGACTTTC. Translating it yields CASSRSRYRAASGANVLTF.